A selection of T cell receptor beta chains follows, all from one sample in a study of blood T cells in healthy people across ages. Each CDR3 protein is one row after TCRdb ran MiXCR on the 5' RACE reads. The sample has around 850,000 distinct CDR3 sequences; about 34% are singletons. Sequenced input: blood. The receptor set was obtained from a man aged 18 to 29 in good health. The CDR3 runs from the conserved cysteine through the conserved F or W. D genes are given only for firm matches. Expanded clones are given a class, and other clones once, few, many or no size at all.

d_call	j_call	clone_size	v_call	cdr3_aa	cdr3_nt
TRBD1	TRBJ1-6	few	TRBV7-3	CASSSRQGKPSPLHF	TGTGCCAGCAGCTCCCGACAGGGAAAACCTTCACCCCTCCACTTT
-	TRBJ1-4	few	TRBV5-1	CASSLNGGAGNEKLFF	TGCGCCAGCAGCTTGAATGGGGGCGCGGGAAATGAAAAACTGTTTTTT
-	TRBJ2-2	few	TRBV7-3	CASSLVAGPGELFF	TGTGCCAGCAGCTTAGTCGCGGGACCCGGGGAGCTGTTTTTT
-	TRBJ2-7	many	TRBV29-1	CSVAEGGEQYF	TGCAGCGTCGCAGAGGGAGGCGAGCAGTACTTC
TRBD1	TRBJ2-7	few	TRBV7-6	CASSAQQGPYEQYF	TGTGCCAGCAGCGCCCAACAGGGGCCCTACGAGCAGTACTTC
-	TRBJ2-3	-	TRBV29-1	CSVGEQLSSYF	TGCAGCGTTGGGGAACAGCTCTCTTCGTATTTT
-	TRBJ1-5	-	TRBV20-1	CSARQPDQPQHF	TGCAGTGCTAGACAGCCTGATCAGCCCCAGCATTTT
-	TRBJ1-2	-	TRBV20-1	CSAFSGGINYGYTF	TGCAGTGCTTTTTCCGGGGGGATCAACTATGGCTACACCTTC
-	TRBJ2-1	once	TRBV9	CASSVVDSGDEQFF	TGTGCCAGCAGCGTAGTTGATAGTGGCGATGAGCAGTTCTTC
-	TRBJ1-6	medium-sized	TRBV4-3	CASSQDWDGGSYNSPLHF	TGCGCCAGCAGCCAAGATTGGGACGGAGGGTCCTATAATTCACCCCTCCACTTT
-	TRBJ1-2	few	TRBV25-1	CASSGTGYTF	TGTGCCAGCAGTGGTACGGGCTACACCTTC
TRBD1	TRBJ1-6	many	TRBV4-3	CASSPGQSNSPLHF	TGCGCCAGCAGCCCGGGACAGAGCAATTCACCCCTCCACTTT
-	TRBJ1-6	-	TRBV20-1	CSASGRADSPLHF	TGCAGTGCTAGCGGTAGGGCAGACTCACCCCTCCACTTT
-	TRBJ2-3	-	TRBV4-3	CASSQSDLGTDTQYF	TGCGCCAGCAGCCAAAGCGACCTAGGCACAGATACGCAGTATTTT
-	TRBJ2-3	-	TRBV30	CAWSVGGPTDTQYF	TGTGCCTGGAGTGTGGGAGGCCCCACAGATACGCAGTATTTT
TRBD2	TRBJ2-5	-	TRBV5-1	CASSQTSGGQGTQYF	TGCGCCAGCAGCCAAACTAGCGGGGGGCAAGGGACCCAGTACTTC
-	TRBJ2-5	-	TRBV20-1	CSAGGGATETQYF	TGCAGTGCTGGAGGGGGTGCGACGGAGACCCAGTACTTC
-	TRBJ1-5	few	TRBV20-1	CSARSRQLINQPQHF	TGCAGTGCTAGATCACGGCAGCTGATAAATCAGCCCCAGCATTTT
-	TRBJ1-2	-	TRBV5-6	CASSPNRVGPNYGYTF	TGTGCCAGCAGTCCGAACAGGGTAGGGCCTAACTATGGCTACACCTTC
-	TRBJ1-1	-	TRBV29-1	CSARDGHTEAFF	TGCAGCGCCCGGGACGGCCACACTGAAGCTTTCTTT
-	TRBJ2-1	many	TRBV12-3/TRBV12-4	CASSPITGARGNEQFF	TGTGCCAGCAGTCCGATTACGGGGGCACGTGGGAATGAGCAGTTCTTC
-	TRBJ2-5	-	TRBV20-1	CSAVRAGQETQYF	TGCAGTGCCGTCAGGGCAGGACAAGAGACCCAGTACTTC
TRBD2	TRBJ2-7	-	TRBV2	CASSDGRGSNYNEQYF	TGTGCCAGCAGTGATGGGAGGGGCTCCAACTACAATGAGCAGTACTTC
-	TRBJ1-2	-	TRBV20-1	CSASAPGRYGYTF	TGCAGTGCTTCGGCACCGGGCCGATATGGCTACACCTTC
-	TRBJ2-7	few	TRBV3-1	CASSYEDGSYEQYF	TGTGCCAGCAGCTACGAGGACGGATCCTACGAGCAGTACTTC
TRBD1	TRBJ2-1	-	TRBV7-9	CASSSLDRGEPYNEQFF	TGTGCCAGCAGCTCGCTCGACAGGGGTGAGCCCTACAATGAGCAGTTCTTC
-	TRBJ1-5	-	TRBV27	CASSSETERYSNQPQHF	TGTGCCAGCAGTTCCGAAACAGAGAGGTATAGCAATCAGCCCCAGCATTTT
TRBD2	TRBJ2-1	few	TRBV6-1	CASSGIGLAVYNEQFF	TGTGCCAGCAGTGGAATCGGACTAGCGGTCTACAATGAGCAGTTCTTC
-	TRBJ2-7	-	TRBV20-1	CSAREPGGTSSYEQYF	TGCAGTGCTAGAGAACCGGGGGGCACAAGCTCCTACGAGCAGTACTTC
-	TRBJ1-2	-	TRBV4-1	CASRLTETGNYGYTF	TGCGCCAGCAGGCTCACCGAGACAGGCAACTATGGCTACACCTTC
TRBD1	TRBJ1-1	-	TRBV4-1	CASSATGGEGEAFF	TGCGCCAGCAGCGCGACAGGGGGAGAGGGAGAAGCTTTCTTT
-	TRBJ1-1	many	TRBV20-1	CSAGGRVNTEAFF	TGCAGTGCAGGAGGACGGGTGAACACTGAAGCTTTCTTT
-	TRBJ2-3	few	TRBV7-9	CASSASEGTTDTQYF	TGTGCCAGCAGCGCCTCGGAGGGGACCACAGATACGCAGTATTTT
-	TRBJ2-7	few	TRBV4-3	CASSQDLGVGYEQYF	TGCGCCAGCAGCCAAGATTTGGGGGTTGGCTACGAGCAGTACTTC
-	TRBJ2-1	many	TRBV12-3/TRBV12-4	CASSPLDQGGQFF	TGTGCCAGCAGCCCCCTCGACCAGGGGGGGCAGTTCTTC
-	TRBJ1-5	few	TRBV6-2/TRBV6-3	CASSYTQRGQPQHF	TGTGCCAGCAGTTACACCCAGAGGGGTCAGCCCCAGCATTTT
-	TRBJ1-2	-	TRBV20-1	CSARDQARRGKGGYTF	TGCAGTGCTAGAGATCAAGCCCGGAGGGGGAAAGGGGGCTACACCTTC
TRBD2	TRBJ2-1	many	TRBV4-1	CASSQVGGNNYNEQFF	TGCGCCAGCAGCCAAGTCGGGGGGAACAACTACAATGAGCAGTTCTTC
-	TRBJ1-2	many	TRBV30	CAWTLRPGIYGYTF	TGTGCCTGGACCCTTCGGCCGGGAATCTATGGCTACACCTTC
-	TRBJ2-1	-	TRBV10-3	CAISAGTSTYNEQFF	TGTGCCATCAGCGCCGGGACGTCGACCTACAATGAGCAGTTCTTC
-	TRBJ1-1	-	TRBV20-1	CSARSGTEAFF	TGCAGTGCTAGGTCAGGGACTGAAGCTTTCTTT
TRBD2	TRBJ2-5	-	TRBV20-1	CSARVAGEHNEQYF	TGCAGTGCTAGAGTAGCGGGGGAGCACAATGAGCAGTACTTC
-	TRBJ2-7	few	TRBV21-1	CASSNGSPYEQYF	TGTGCCAGCAGCAATGGGTCACCCTACGAGCAGTACTTC
TRBD1	TRBJ2-5	-	TRBV28	CASRAGTAKETQYF	TGTGCCAGCAGGGCCGGGACAGCAAAAGAGACCCAGTACTTC
TRBD1	TRBJ1-1	-	TRBV5-1	CASSKDRGVAEAFF	TGCGCCAGCAGCAAGGACAGGGGGGTAGCTGAAGCTTTCTTT
TRBD1	TRBJ2-2	-	TRBV5-1	CASSSGQGARGELFF	TGCGCCAGCAGCTCGGGACAGGGGGCGCGAGGGGAGCTGTTTTTT
-	TRBJ2-3	-	TRBV6-6	CANSYPGEGDTQYF	TGCGCCAACAGTTACCCAGGCGAGGGAGATACGCAGTATTTT
-	TRBJ2-5	-	TRBV6-2/TRBV6-3	CASNNGGPDNEQYF	TGTGCCAGCAATAACGGGGGCCCCGACAATGAGCAGTACTTC
-	TRBJ2-6	-	TRBV12-3/TRBV12-4	CASSFTAGGANVLTF	TGTGCCAGCAGTTTTACTGCGGGCGGGGCCAACGTCCTGACTTTC
TRBD1	TRBJ2-3	few	TRBV5-1	CASSLAGQGASDTQYF	TGCGCCAGCAGCTTGGCTGGACAGGGGGCATCAGATACGCAGTATTTT